This T cell receptor (beta chain) was observed in a study of T-cell reconstitution after alpha-beta-depleted transplantation in children. This sample's TCRbeta library carried unique molecular identifier barcodes. TCRdb recomputed calls from the PCR reads with MiXCR, one row per CDR3 protein. This sample has 350,000 to 400,000 distinct CDR3 sequences, with roughly 15% found just once. Per germline, CDR1 SGHRS and CDR2 YFSETQ. The CDR3 length is 15 residues. The V end was cut by 2 bases, the J end by 1 base, with 12 bases between. This clonotype showed up many times. The clonotype originates from a human donor who donated a stem cell graft to a child with Fanconi anemia. The V gene is TRBV5-1, the J gene TRBJ1-1, with unresolved D. Source: PBMCs, taken from the stem cell graft. CDR3 region: CASSLRQDGNTEAFF. The CDR3 nucleotides are TGCGCCAGCAGCTTAAGACAAGACGGGAACACTGAAGCTTTCTTT. The full variable domain, in which reference TRBV5-1 and TRBJ1-1 provide the parts outside the CDR3, is KAGVTQTPRYLIKTRGQQVTLSCSPISGHRSVSWYQQTPGQGLQFLFEYFSETQRNKGNFPGRFSGRQFSNSRSEMNVSTLELGDSALYLCASSLRQDGNTEAFFGQGTRLTVV.